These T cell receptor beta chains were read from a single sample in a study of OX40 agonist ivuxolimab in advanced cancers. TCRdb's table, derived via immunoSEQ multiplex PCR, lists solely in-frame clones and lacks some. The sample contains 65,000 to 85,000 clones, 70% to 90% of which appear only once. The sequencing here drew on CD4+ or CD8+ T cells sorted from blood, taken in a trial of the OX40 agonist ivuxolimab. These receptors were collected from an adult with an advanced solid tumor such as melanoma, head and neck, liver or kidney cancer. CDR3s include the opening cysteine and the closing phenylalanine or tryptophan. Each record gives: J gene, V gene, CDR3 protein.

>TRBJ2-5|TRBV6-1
CASSYETQYF
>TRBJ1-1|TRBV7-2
CASSPQLGTEAFF
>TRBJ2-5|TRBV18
CASSRRGAEETQYF
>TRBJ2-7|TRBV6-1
CASSELLADSYEQYF
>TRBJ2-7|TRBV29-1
CSVILDSPGEQYF
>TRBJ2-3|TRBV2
CASRELPGLAVLTQYF
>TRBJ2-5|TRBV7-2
CASSLAGGIEETQYF
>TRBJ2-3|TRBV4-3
CASSQAPRGDTQYF
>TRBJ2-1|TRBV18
CASSPFRDLHNEQFF
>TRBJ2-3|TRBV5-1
CASSLAAGGPADTQYF
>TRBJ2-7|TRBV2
CASSAPRGLAAREQYF
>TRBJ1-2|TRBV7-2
CASNRGMSYGYTF
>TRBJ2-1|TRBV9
CARRQGRVGHEQFF
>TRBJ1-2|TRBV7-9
CASSLQGGGGYTF
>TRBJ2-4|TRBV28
CASSQTGAGENIQYF
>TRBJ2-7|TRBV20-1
CSASGSAEQYF
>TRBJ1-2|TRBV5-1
CASSLAAFENYGYTF
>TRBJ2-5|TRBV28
CASSPWTGGIVETQYF
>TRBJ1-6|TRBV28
CASRDGTGALNSPLHF
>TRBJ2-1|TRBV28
CASTAPGERGYNEQFF
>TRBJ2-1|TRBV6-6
CASTSGQPLHEQFF
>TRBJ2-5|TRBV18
CASSPAGGRETQYF
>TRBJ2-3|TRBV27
CASRGTSGNTQYF
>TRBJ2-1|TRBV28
CASSAPQGAYNEQFF
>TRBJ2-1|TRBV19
CASKPGLAGAYNEQFF
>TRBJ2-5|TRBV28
CASSKPGGPEETQYF
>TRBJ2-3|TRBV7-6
CASSFYFRDTQYF
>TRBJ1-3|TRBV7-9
CASSLGSGNTIYF
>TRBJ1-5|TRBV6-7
CASIGQGGPQHF
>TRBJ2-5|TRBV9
CASSVSGQETQYF
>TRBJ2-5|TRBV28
CASSLRQGGKTQYF
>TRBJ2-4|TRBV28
CASSLSGAMQNIQYF
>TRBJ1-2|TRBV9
CASSATGQGRFNYGYTF
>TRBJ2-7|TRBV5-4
CASSARQGTYEQYF
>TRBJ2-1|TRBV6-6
CASSYSVYSYNEQFF
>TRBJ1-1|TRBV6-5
CASSYAGGRGTEAFF
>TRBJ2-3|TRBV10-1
CAITPQGTITDTQYF
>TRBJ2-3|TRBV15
CATSRGTDTQYF
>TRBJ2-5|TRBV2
CASSWVRGQETQYF
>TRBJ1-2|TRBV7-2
CASSSGTGDGGYTF
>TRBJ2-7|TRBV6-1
CASSEREDTRYF
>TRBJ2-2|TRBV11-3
CASSEVGVTGELFF
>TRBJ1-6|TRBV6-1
CASREGVSYNSPLHF
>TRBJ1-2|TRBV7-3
CASSPQDGYTF
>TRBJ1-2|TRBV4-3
CASSQDRRGTGTSGYTF
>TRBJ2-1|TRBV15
CATSRDRWVTYNEQFF
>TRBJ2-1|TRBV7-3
CASSLPGQGREQFF